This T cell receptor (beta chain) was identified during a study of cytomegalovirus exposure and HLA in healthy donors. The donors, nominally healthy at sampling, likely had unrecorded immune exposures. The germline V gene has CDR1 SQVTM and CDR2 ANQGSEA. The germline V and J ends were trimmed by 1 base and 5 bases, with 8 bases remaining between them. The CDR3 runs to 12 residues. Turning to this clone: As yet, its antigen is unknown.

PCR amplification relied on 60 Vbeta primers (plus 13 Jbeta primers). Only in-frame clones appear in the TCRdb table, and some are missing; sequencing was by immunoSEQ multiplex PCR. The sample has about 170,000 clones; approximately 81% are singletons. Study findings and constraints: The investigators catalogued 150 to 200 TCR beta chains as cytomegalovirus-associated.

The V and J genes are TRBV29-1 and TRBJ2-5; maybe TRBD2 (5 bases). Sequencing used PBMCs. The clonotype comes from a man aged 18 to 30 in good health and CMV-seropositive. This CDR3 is CSVEGRTETQYF. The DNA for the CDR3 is TGCAGCGTTGAAGGGAGGACGGAGACCCAGTACTTC. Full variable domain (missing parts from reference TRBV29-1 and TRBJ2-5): SAVISQKPSRDICQRGTSLTIQCQVDSQVTMMFWYRQQPGQSLTLIATANQGSEATYESGFVIDKFPISRPNLTFSTLTVSNMSPEDSSIYLCSVEGRTETQYFGPGTRLLVL.